This T cell receptor beta chain was retrieved from a study of blood T cell repertoires in COVID-19. The CDR3 contains 15 residues. V shed 5 bases and J 8 bases; nucleotides not matched to a gene: 9. In germline, CDR1 is SNHLY, CDR2 FYNNEI. The authors' processing: Amplified reference gene primers provided the basis for estimating nucleated cell counts. Clones were read by immunoSEQ multiplex PCR, and TCRdb kept only the in-frame ones, dropping some. The V and J calls and clone size come from that table; D and trimming were worked out from the DNA. Of 270,000 or so clones in the sample, roughly 89% are singletons; the top ten hold about 0.94%.

This TCR came from a woman aged 40 to 50 who had recovered from COVID-19. The V and J genes are TRBV2 and TRBJ2-1; 10 bases map to TRBD2. The sample consisted of peripheral blood. As DNA, the CDR3 is TGTGCCAGCAGTTTAGCGGGAGGAAGGGGGGATGAGCAGTTCTTC. It yields the protein CASSLAGGRGDEQFF.